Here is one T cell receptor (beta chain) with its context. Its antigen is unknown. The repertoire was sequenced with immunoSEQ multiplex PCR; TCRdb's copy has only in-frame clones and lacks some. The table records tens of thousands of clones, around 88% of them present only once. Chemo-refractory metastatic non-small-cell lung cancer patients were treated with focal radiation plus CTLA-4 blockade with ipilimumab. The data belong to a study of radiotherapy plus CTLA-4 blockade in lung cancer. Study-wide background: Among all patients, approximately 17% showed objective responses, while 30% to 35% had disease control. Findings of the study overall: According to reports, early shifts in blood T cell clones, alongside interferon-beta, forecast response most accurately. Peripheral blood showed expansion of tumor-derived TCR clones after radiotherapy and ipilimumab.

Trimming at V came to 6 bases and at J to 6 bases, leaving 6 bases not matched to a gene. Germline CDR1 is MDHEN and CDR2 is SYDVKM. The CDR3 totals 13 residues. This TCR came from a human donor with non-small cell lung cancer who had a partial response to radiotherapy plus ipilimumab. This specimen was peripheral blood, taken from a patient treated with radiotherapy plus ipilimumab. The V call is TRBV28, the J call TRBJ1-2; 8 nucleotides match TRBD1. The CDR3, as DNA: TGTGCCAGCAGCCCGACAGGGGCGGATGGCTACACCTTC. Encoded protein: CASSPTGADGYTF.